What follows are 21 T cell receptor beta chains derived from one specimen sequenced in a study of shared clonotypes between healthy human individuals. Assay: immunoSEQ multiplex PCR; the TCRdb copy retains only in-frame clones and omits some. The data hold about 730,000 clones, with 55% to 75% observed a single time. The sample was memory CD4+ T cells sorted from blood. Stated subset: CD45RA-negative fraction. These TCRs come from a woman aged 30 to 39 in good health.

The chain joins TRBV19 to TRBJ2-3; TRBD2 aligns across 7 bases. The CDR3 sequence is 17 residues long. The germline V gene encodes CDR1 LNHDA and CDR2 SQIVND (reference sequence). The junction had 7 bases not matched to a gene; V was cut back by 0 bases and J by 1 base. CDR3 residues: CASSIDRGGSGTDTQYF. The DNA of the CDR3 is TGTGCCAGTAGTATAGATCGGGGCGGGAGCGGCACAGATACGCAGTATTTT.

This chain links TRBV19 with TRBJ2-4; 10 positions match TRBD2. Trimming removed 5 bases from V and 4 bases from J; junction bases left unmatched: 14. Germline-derived CDR1 and CDR2 are LNHDA and SQIVND (reference sequence). The CDR3 runs to 18 residues. CDR3 DNA sequence: TGTGCCAGTAGTCCATGGGCCACCGGGACTAGCGAAAAAAACATTCAGTACTTC. This translates into CASSPWATGTSEKNIQYF.

This clone was seen many times. Other DNA sequences of this sample code for an identical CDR3. The V call is TRBV5-1, the J call TRBJ1-3, with D perhaps TRBD1 (5 bases). From germline, CDR1 is SGHRS and CDR2 YFSETQ. This CDR3 comprises 14 residues. V shed 2 bases and J shed 2 bases, with 8 bases lying between them. For the CDR3, the DNA is TGCGCCAGCAGCTTTGGGACGGCTGGAAACACCATATATTTT. It specifies CASSFGTAGNTIYF.

CDR3 region: CASRRQTEKLFF. The CDR3 DNA sequence: TGTGCCAGCAGGCGACAGACCGAAAAACTGTTTTTT. V and J are TRBV2 and TRBJ1-4; D perhaps matches TRBD1 (5 bases). CDR1 is SNHLY, CDR2 FYNNEI, per germline. The V end was cut by 6 bases, the J end by 8 bases, with 10 bases between. This CDR3 region has 12 residues.

The genes are TRBV7-6 and TRBJ2-3, with 7 bases lining up with TRBD1. CDR3 length: 16 amino acids. In germline, CDR1 is SGHVS, CDR2 FNYEAQ. The V segment lost 1 base and the J segment 0 bases; nucleotides outside the gene matches: 4. The CDR3, as DNA: TGTGCCAGCAGCTTAGGGACAGGCTTTAGCACAGATACGCAGTATTTT. Its translation is CASSLGTGFSTDTQYF.

This clone was seen at least ten times. This sample also contains other DNA sequences that code for the same CDR3. This chain links TRBV30 with TRBJ2-7, with D perhaps matching TRBD1 or TRBD2 (5 bases each). V was clipped by 0 bases and J by 2 bases, with 20 bases between them. CDR1 is GTSNPN and CDR2 is SVGIG in the germline V gene (reference sequence). This CDR3 comprises 17 residues. In DNA form, the CDR3 reads TGTGCCTGGAGTGTCGGGGACGGTTGGGACCGTGCCTACGAGCAGTACTTC. It translates to CAWSVGDGWDRAYEQYF.

The rearrangement uses TRBV6-5 and TRBJ2-2, with 10 bases fitting TRBD1. Germline values: CDR1 MNHEY, CDR2 SVGAGI. There are 15 residues in the CDR3. J lost 5 bases, V lost 7 bases, and 7 bases had no gene match. DNA for the CDR3: TGTGCCAGCATGGGGGGGACAGGGGATACCGGGGAGCTGTTTTTT. This codes for CASMGGTGDTGELFF.

The V and J genes are TRBV27 and TRBJ1-6, with 8 positions matching TRBD1. The junction had 6 bases not matched to a gene; V was cut back by 2 bases and J by 6 bases. The CDR3 is 16 residues long. CDR1 is MNHEY, CDR2 SMNVEV, per germline (reference sequence). Here the CDR3 reads CASSLIPTGANSPLHF. DNA of the CDR3: TGTGCCAGCAGTTTAATCCCGACAGGGGCTAATTCACCCCTCCACTTT.

The chain is built from TRBV29-1 and TRBJ1-1, with D hard to call. The CDR3 loop spans 14 amino acids. Germline V gives CDR1 SQVTM, CDR2 ANQGSEA. The V and J ends lost 4 bases and 3 bases respectively, with 15 bases between them. The CDR3 nucleotides read TGCAGCGTTGCCGAGAGCCTCGTGGACACTGAAGCTTTCTTT. It is translated as CSVAESLVDTEAFF.

The chain is built from TRBV18 and TRBJ1-4, with 8 bases that match TRBD1. Germline CDR1 KGHSH, CDR2 LQKENI. The ends lost 3 bases at V and 7 bases at J; junction bases unmatched: 10. The CDR3 runs to 16 residues. The CDR3 coding sequence is TGTGCCAGCTCACCTTTGACAGGGGATCAAGGTGAAAAACTGTTTTTT. It specifies CASSPLTGDQGEKLFF.

The chain joins TRBV10-3 to TRBJ1-1, with no clear D. Trimming cost V 8 bases and J 2 bases, with 24 bases left between them. Germline assignment: CDR1 ENHRY and CDR2 SYGVKD. This CDR3 has 17 amino acids. CDR3 nucleotide sequence: TGTGCCATCCTGAAATCCGACGGAGCTATTGGAAACACTGAAGCTTTCTTT. This gives the protein CAILKSDGAIGNTEAFF.

This clone is a singleton in its sample. The chain couples TRBV7-9 to TRBJ2-1; TRBD1 agrees at 8 bases. This CDR3 region has 16 residues. The V gene end was trimmed by 1 base and the J gene end by 4 bases; junction bases not matched to a gene: 6. Germline V lookup: CDR1 SEHNR, CDR2 FQNEAQ (reference sequence). The CDR3 sequence is CASSLVLRDRYNEQFF. The CDR3 region has the DNA TGTGCCAGCAGCTTAGTGCTCCGGGACAGGTACAATGAGCAGTTCTTC.

This clone appeared a few times. The chain recombines TRBV5-1 with TRBJ2-7, with D uncertain. Germline V lookup: CDR1 SGHRS, CDR2 YFSETQ. V was clipped by 3 bases and J by 4 bases, with 8 bases between them. The CDR3 spans 12 residues. The CDR3 DNA reads TGCGCCAGCAGCTATGACTCTTACGAGCAGTACTTC. It yields the protein CASSYDSYEQYF.

The V gene is TRBV18, the J gene TRBJ1-5; 7 bases agree with TRBD1. The CDR3 is 15 residues long. V was pared by 6 bases and J by 5 bases, with 10 bases of the junction left unmatched. The germline V gene encodes CDR1 KGHSH and CDR2 LQKENI. This CDR3 reads CASSEWTGGDQPQHF. The DNA for the CDR3 is TGTGCCAGCTCGGAGTGGACAGGAGGGGATCAGCCCCAGCATTTT.

The chain carries TRBV7-9 and TRBJ2-1; possibly TRBD2 for D (6 bases). The CDR3 covers 17 residues. Germline CDR1 and CDR2: SEHNR and FQNEAQ (reference sequence). The germline V and J ends were trimmed by 6 bases and 0 bases, with 18 bases remaining between them. CDR3 DNA: TGTGCCAGCAGACCCACTGCGGGAAAAAGCTCCTACAATGAGCAGTTCTTC. Amino acids: CASRPTAGKSSYNEQFF. Full variable domain (rest looked up from reference TRBV7-9 and TRBJ2-1): DTGVSQNPRHKITKRGQNVTFRCDPISEHNRLYWYRQTLGQGPEFLTYFQNEAQLEKSRLLSDRFSAERPKGSFSTLEIQRTEQGDSAMYLCASRPTAGKSSYNEQFFGPGTRLTVL.

The rearrangement uses TRBV28 and TRBJ1-2, with D possibly being TRBD1 (6 bases). Germline V gene sequence: CDR1 MDHEN, CDR2 SYDVKM. The CDR3 contains 17 residues. V was clipped by 5 bases and J by 8 bases, with 27 bases between them. The CDR3 DNA sequence: TGTGCCAGCAGTATCCACCCCGGGGGGGCCCCTCCTGGAGGCTACACCTTC. This gives the protein CASSIHPGGAPPGGYTF.

The rearrangement joins TRBV6-1 to TRBJ1-1, with 8 bases lining up with TRBD1. Germline V gene sequence: CDR1 MNHNS, CDR2 SASEGT. V gave up 4 bases and J gave up 7 bases; unmatched junction bases: 11. The CDR3 sequence is 15 residues long. CDR3 in amino acids: CASSVPAGGSYEAFF. DNA of the CDR3: TGTGCCAGCAGTGTCCCGGCAGGGGGCAGTTATGAAGCTTTCTTT.

Comments on this clone: The same CDR3 also results from other DNA sequences found in this sample. V usage is TRBV19 and J usage is TRBJ1-5; D perhaps matches TRBD1 (5 bases). Germline V gives CDR1 LNHDA, CDR2 SQIVND (reference sequence). The CDR3 extends over 15 amino acids. V lost 5 bases to trimming and J lost 0 bases, with 11 bases between them. CDR3 in DNA: TGTGCCAGTAGTCCAGGGACTTATAGCAATCAGCCCCAGCATTTT. It is translated as CASSPGTYSNQPQHF.

This rearrangement joins TRBV11-2 to TRBJ2-7, with D possibly TRBD2 on 6 matching bases. Germline-derived CDR1 and CDR2 are SGHAT and FQNNGV. V was clipped by 1 base and J by 5 bases, with 15 bases between them. The CDR3 has 15 residues. The CDR3 DNA reads as TGTGCCAGCAGCTTAGCGCTGGGAGGTCAAGACGAGCAGTACTTC. This gives the protein CASSLALGGQDEQYF.

A single count supports this clone. The J gene is TRBJ1-4, the V gene TRBV18, with D maybe TRBD1 (5 bases). CDR3 length equals 14 residues. The germline V gene encodes CDR1 KGHSH and CDR2 LQKENI. The V and J ends lost 6 bases and 8 bases respectively, with 16 bases between them. CDR3 DNA: TGTGCCAGCTCCCCGGTTAGGGGCGAGGAAAAACTGTTTTTT. Protein: CASSPVRGEEKLFF.

This chain joins TRBV2 and TRBJ2-3; 7 bases fit TRBD2. Trimming removed 7 bases from V and 2 bases from J; junction bases left unmatched: 9. The germline V gene encodes CDR1 SNHLY and CDR2 FYNNEI. There are 15 residues in the CDR3. The CDR3: CASNGASGTTDTQYF. In DNA, the CDR3 is TGTGCCAGCAATGGAGCTAGCGGAACCACAGATACGCAGTATTTT. The variable domain in full, completed from reference TRBV2 and TRBJ2-3, reads EPEVTQTPSHQVTQMGQEVILRCVPISNHLYFYWYRQILGQKVEFLVSFYNNEISEKSEIFDDQFSVERPDGSNFTLKIRSTKLEDSAMYFCASNGASGTTDTQYFGPGTRLTVL.